These T cell receptor beta chains were read from a single sample in a study of cytomegalovirus exposure and HLA in healthy donors. Some clones are missing from TCRdb's copy, which holds only in-frame ones; the method was immunoSEQ multiplex PCR. The table has 180,000 or so clones, about 9% seen once. The specimen was PBMCs. These TCRs come from a woman aged 25 to 39 in good health and CMV-seropositive. Each CDR3 is given with its conserved first and last residue. A D gene is named only where the DNA matches it firmly. Expanded clones are given a class, and other clones once, few, many or no size at all.

>TRBV27|few|TRBJ1-5|-
TGTGCCAGCAGTTCCCTAAGGGGGTCCAGCAATCAGCCCCAGCATTTT
CASSSLRGSSNQPQHF
>TRBV29-1|few|TRBJ2-7|TRBD1
TGCAGCGTTGAAGTAGGGGGCACCGAGCAGTACTTC
CSVEVGGTEQYF
>TRBV10-2|few|TRBJ2-1|TRBD2
TGCGCCAGCAGTGATACTAGCGGGTCCTACAATGAGCAGTTCTTC
CASSDTSGSYNEQFF
>TRBV10-3|-|TRBJ2-1|-
TGTGCCTCAGGGCCAGGGGAAAAGGTGGAGTTCTTC
CASGPGEKVEFF
>TRBV5-4|-|TRBJ2-7|-
TGTGCCAGCGACTCCGGGGACGAGCAGTACTTC
CASDSGDEQYF
>TRBV7-8|few|TRBJ2-2|-
TGTGCCAGCAGCTTAAAGAACAGGCCTAACACCGGGGAGCTGTTTTTT
CASSLKNRPNTGELFF
>TRBV5-3|-|TRBJ2-5|TRBD1
TGTGCCAGAAGCGAGGCAGGGGGCGGTCGGAAGGAAGAGACCCAGTACTTC
CARSEAGGGRKEETQYF
>TRBV2|once|TRBJ2-3|TRBD1
TGTGCCAGCAACACAGGGGGCACAGATACGCAGTATTTT
CASNTGGTDTQYF
>TRBV6-1|-|TRBJ2-1|TRBD1
TGTGCCAGCAGAGGACAGGCGAGCTCCTACAATGAGCAGTTCTTC
CASRGQASSYNEQFF
>TRBV9|-|TRBJ1-1|TRBD1
TGTGCCAGCAGCCCTCGGACAGGGGATAACACTGAAGCTTTCTTT
CASSPRTGDNTEAFF
>TRBV27|few|TRBJ1-5|TRBD1
TGTGCCAGCAGCTTCGGACAGGGTCGTCAGCCCCAGCATTTT
CASSFGQGRQPQHF
>TRBV28|few|TRBJ2-5|-
TGTGCCAGCTCTAACCGAGAGACCCAGTACTTC
CASSNRETQYF
>TRBV6-1|few|TRBJ2-3|-
TGTGCCAGCAGTGACAGGGGCATGAATACGCAGTATTTT
CASSDRGMNTQYF
>TRBV29-1|-|TRBJ2-7|TRBD2
TGCAGCGTTGTTGGGCTAGCGGGTGAGCAGTACTTC
CSVVGLAGEQYF
>TRBV10-3|few|TRBJ2-3|TRBD2
TGTGCCATCAGTGAGTCCCCCGGACTAGCGGGAGCAGATACGCAGTATTTT
CAISESPGLAGADTQYF
>TRBV9|few|TRBJ1-1|-
TGTGCCAGCAGCGTAGGTCAGGCAGGGGTCTACACTGAAGCTTTCTTT
CASSVGQAGVYTEAFF
>TRBV6-5|-|TRBJ2-5|TRBD1
TGTGCCAGCGCAAGGACAGGCTCGGCGGCCCAGTACTTC
CASARTGSAAQYF
>TRBV25-1|-|TRBJ1-4|TRBD1
TGTGCCAGCAGTGTGACAGGGGGCGGTGTAAAACTGTTTTTT
CASSVTGGGVKLFF
>TRBV21-1|-|TRBJ2-7|-
TGTGCCAGCAGCTCTTCGGGGGACAGGGGTTGGTACGAGCAGTACTTC
CASSSSGDRGWYEQYF
>TRBV19|few|TRBJ1-6|-
TGTGCCAGTAGTACCGGGACACTTTATTCACCCCTCCACTTT
CASSTGTLYSPLHF
>TRBV7-9|few|TRBJ1-4|-
TGTGCCAGCAGCTTAGATGCGGGCAATCGGGAAAAACTGTTTTTT
CASSLDAGNREKLFF
>TRBV6-1|few|TRBJ1-2|TRBD1
TGTGCCAGCAGTGAAGCGGGGACAGGGGGCTACGGCTACACCTTC
CASSEAGTGGYGYTF
>TRBV5-1|few|TRBJ1-5|-
TGCGCCAGCAGCTTTGGGGGGTCTCAGCCCCAGCATTTT
CASSFGGSQPQHF
>TRBV29-1|few|TRBJ2-3|-
TGCAGCGTTCTTTCGCGGTACACAGATACGCAGTATTTT
CSVLSRYTDTQYF
>TRBV13|-|TRBJ2-7|-
TGTGCCAGCAGTGACGGACTCACGGGCTCCTACGAGCAGTACTTC
CASSDGLTGSYEQYF
>TRBV7-9|-|TRBJ1-2|-
TGTGCCAGCAGCTTAGCACGGGCAGGGAACAATGGCTACACCTTC
CASSLARAGNNGYTF
>TRBV5-1|-|TRBJ1-3|TRBD1
TGCGCCAGCAGCAAACTCAGGGGGTCTGGAAACACCATATATTTT
CASSKLRGSGNTIYF
>TRBV10-1|few|TRBJ1-1|TRBD1
TGCGCCAGCATGGGGACAGTGAACACTGAAGCTTTCTTT
CASMGTVNTEAFF
>TRBV2|few|TRBJ2-2|TRBD2
TGTGCCAGCATTTCACGGGGAGGGACCGGGGAGCTGTTTTTT
CASISRGGTGELFF
>TRBV5-4|-|TRBJ2-7|-
TGTGCCAGCAGCTTGGCTCAGGGTTCGCGGGAGCAGTACTTC
CASSLAQGSREQYF
>TRBV5-4|-|TRBJ2-1|-
TGTGCCAGCAGCTTGGACAGTTTAGGTGAGCAGTTCTTC
CASSLDSLGEQFF
>TRBV20-1|few|TRBJ2-7|-
TGCGGGGCAGGGCCGATCTACGAGCAGTACTTC
CGAGPIYEQYF
>TRBV5-1|-|TRBJ1-6|-
TGCGCCAGCAGCGCAGGGGCAATAGGCAATTCACCCCTCCACTTT
CASSAGAIGNSPLHF
>TRBV5-1|-|TRBJ1-2|TRBD1
TGCGCCAGCAGCTTTGAGACAGGGACTAACTATGGCTACACCTTC
CASSFETGTNYGYTF
>TRBV15|-|TRBJ2-7|TRBD2
TGTGCCACCAGCAGAGAGGGGGGGGGCTACGAGCAGTACTTC
CATSREGGGYEQYF
>TRBV27|few|TRBJ1-1|-
TGTGCCAGCAGTTTAGGGCCTCGGGGGAACACTGAAGCTTTCTTT
CASSLGPRGNTEAFF
>TRBV5-4|few|TRBJ1-1|TRBD1
TGTGCCAGCAGCTTAGGGGGCCCCCTCGAAGCTTTCTTT
CASSLGGPLEAFF
>TRBV6-6|-|TRBJ2-7|TRBD2
TGTGCCAGCAGCCCCAGTAAGACTAGCGGGGGGGAGCAGTACTTC
CASSPSKTSGGEQYF
>TRBV11-2|-|TRBJ2-5|-
TGTGCCAGCAGCCTGCAGGGACAAGAGACCCAGTACTTC
CASSLQGQETQYF
>TRBV4-1|few|TRBJ2-6|-
TGCGCCAGCAGCCGATCCACAGTCTCTGGGGCCAACGTCCTGACTTTC
CASSRSTVSGANVLTF
>TRBV28|-|TRBJ1-4|TRBD1
TGTGCCAGCAGTACCGGGACAGTGGAAGAAAAACTGTTTTTT
CASSTGTVEEKLFF
>TRBV9|few|TRBJ2-7|-
TGTGCCAGCAGCGTAGAGGATAACAGCCCCTCCTACGAGCAGTACTTC
CASSVEDNSPSYEQYF
>TRBV4-1|few|TRBJ2-7|TRBD2
TGCGCCAGCAGCCCTAGCGGGAGGGGTACCTACGAGCAGTACTTC
CASSPSGRGTYEQYF
>TRBV5-4|few|TRBJ1-4|-
TGTGCCAGCAGCGTCGGACAGCCACCTAATGAAAAACTGTTTTTT
CASSVGQPPNEKLFF
>TRBV2|-|TRBJ2-7|TRBD1
TGTGCCAGCACTCCCCCGGGACAGGGGATCCACGAGCAGTACTTC
CASTPPGQGIHEQYF
>TRBV5-1|-|TRBJ2-3|-
TGCGCCAGCAGCTCTGGTACATTAGCGGACACAGATACGCAGTATTTT
CASSSGTLADTDTQYF
>TRBV7-2|-|TRBJ2-5|TRBD2
TGTGCCAGCAGCTTAGGCCGTAGCGGGAGGGCCCTCGGGGAGACCCAGTACTTC
CASSLGRSGRALGETQYF
>TRBV6-1|-|TRBJ1-6|-
TGTGCCAGCAGTACACAGGCGGGGAATTCACCCCTCCACTTT
CASSTQAGNSPLHF
>TRBV23-1|-|TRBJ1-2|TRBD1
TGCGCCAGCAGTTACTTAGGGGGCGCCCTAGCTAACTATGGCTACACCTTC
CASSYLGGALANYGYTF
>TRBV6-6|-|TRBJ2-7|-
TGTGCCAGCAGTTACGAAGGTCTAGCCTTGGGGGAGCAGTACTTC
CASSYEGLALGEQYF
>TRBV5-4|-|TRBJ2-3|TRBD2
TGTGCCAGCAGACCCGGACTAGCGGGACAAGATACGCAGTATTTT
CASRPGLAGQDTQYF